Listed below are T cell receptor beta chains from one sample, sequenced in a study of blood T cell repertoires in COVID-19. The data were produced by immunoSEQ multiplex PCR, yet TCRdb's version contains in-frame clones alone and is incomplete. The table has over 250,000 clones, roughly four fifths seen once. The specimen was PBMCs or T cells enriched from blood (not recorded which). The receptors originated from a middle-aged man who had been exposed to COVID-19. The CDR3 runs from the conserved cysteine through the conserved F or W. D genes are given only for firm matches. Expanded clones are given a class, and other clones once, few, many or no size at all.

V gene	clone size	D gene	J gene	CDR3 DNA	CDR3 protein
TRBV4-2	NA	NA	TRBJ2-1	TGTGCCAGCAGCCAAGGGGACGGGGGACTCCTGTACAATGAGCAGTTCTTC	CASSQGDGGLLYNEQFF
TRBV30	NA	NA	TRBJ1-5	TGTGCCTGGGACCCATCGAGAGGTGACAATCAGCCCCAGCATTTT	CAWDPSRGDNQPQHF
TRBV5-1	NA	TRBD1	TRBJ1-5	TGCGCCAGCAGTTTGGCGGGACAGTGGGGGCAGCCCCAGCATTTT	CASSLAGQWGQPQHF
TRBV9	NA	NA	TRBJ1-6	TGTGCCAGCAGCGTAGGAACAGGGTCTGAAGTATCACCCCTCCACTTT	CASSVGTGSEVSPLHF
TRBV7-9	NA	TRBD2	TRBJ2-2	TGTGCCAGCAGCGGCGTGTTGGCGGGAGCGAACACCGGGGAGCTGTTTTTT	CASSGVLAGANTGELFF
TRBV11-2	NA	NA	TRBJ1-6	TGTGCCAGCAGCAGCTCGGGGGGGGCAGGCAATTCACCCCTCCACTTT	CASSSSGGAGNSPLHF
TRBV19	NA	NA	TRBJ1-3	TGTGCCAGTAGGGATCAGGTCCTCTCTGGAAACACCATATATTTT	CASRDQVLSGNTIYF
TRBV2	NA	NA	TRBJ1-2	TGTGCCAGCAGTGAATGGTCGGGGGGGAGCTATGGCTACACCTTC	CASSEWSGGSYGYTF
TRBV5-4	NA	NA	TRBJ2-3	TGTGCCAGCAGCTTCTTCGCGACAGATACGCAGTATTTT	CASSFFATDTQYF
TRBV5-4	NA	NA	TRBJ2-7	TGCGCCAGCAGCCAACAGGGAGGGGAGCAGTACTTC	CASSQQGGEQYF
TRBV2	NA	NA	TRBJ1-3	TGTGCCAGCAGTGAGACGTCGGGGGCTGGAAACACCATATATTTT	CASSETSGAGNTIYF
TRBV3-1/TRBV3-2	NA	NA	TRBJ2-3	TGTGCCAGCAGCCAAGTCGGAGGGCTCACAGATACGCAGTATTTT	CASSQVGGLTDTQYF
TRBV27	NA	TRBD2	TRBJ2-7	TGTGCCAGCAAGCCACTAGCGGACTCCTACGAGCAGTACTTC	CASKPLADSYEQYF
TRBV6-5	NA	TRBD2	TRBJ2-5	TGTGCCAGCAGTTACACTAGCGGGAAGAGGGAGACCCAGTACTTC	CASSYTSGKRETQYF
TRBV5-1	NA	NA	TRBJ2-1	TGCGCCAGCAGCTGGGGTCAGGGGAATGAGCAGTTCTTC	CASSWGQGNEQFF
TRBV2	NA	TRBD1	TRBJ1-5	TGTGCCAGCAGCAAGACAGGGACCTTCAATCAGCCCCAGCATTTT	CASSKTGTFNQPQHF
TRBV7-9	NA	TRBD2	TRBJ2-1	TGTGCCAGCAGCTCCGGACTAGCGGGGGGAGGTGAGCAGTTCTTC	CASSSGLAGGGEQFF
TRBV30	NA	TRBD1	TRBJ2-7	TGTGCCTGGAGTGTGTCAGGGGGGCAGTACTTC	CAWSVSGGQYF
TRBV7-2	NA	TRBD2	TRBJ2-5	TGTGCCAGCAGCTTAGGCTCACGGGGAGGGCAAGAGACCCAGTACTTC	CASSLGSRGGQETQYF
TRBV11-1	NA	NA	TRBJ1-3	TGTGCCAGCAGTGGCATTCTCTCTGGAAACACCATATATTTT	CASSGILSGNTIYF
TRBV11-2	NA	NA	TRBJ2-7	TGTGCCAGCAGGGGACAAGGGGGATCCGAGCAGTACTTC	CASRGQGGSEQYF
TRBV19	few	TRBD1	TRBJ1-2	TGTGCCAGTAGTTACAGGGGCGGCTACACCTTC	CASSYRGGYTF
TRBV18	NA	NA	TRBJ1-5	TGTGCCAGCTCACTTAACCTCGAAGGCAGGGGTCGACCCCAGCATTTT	CASSLNLEGRGRPQHF
TRBV10-3	NA	NA	TRBJ2-6	TGTGCCATCAGTGAAGGGGGATCTGGGGCCAACGTCCTGACTTTC	CAISEGGSGANVLTF
TRBV18	NA	TRBD1	TRBJ2-3	TGTGCCAGCTCACCCCCCGACAGGGTACGAGATACGCAGTATTTT	CASSPPDRVRDTQYF
TRBV5-6	NA	NA	TRBJ1-6	TGTGCCAGCAGCTTGTATCCACAAGGGGTAAATTCACCCCTCCACTTT	CASSLYPQGVNSPLHF
TRBV11-2	NA	NA	TRBJ2-1	TGTGCCAGCAGCTTAGGTGAGGAGCGGGAGCAGTTCTTC	CASSLGEEREQFF
TRBV5-1	NA	TRBD2	TRBJ2-3	TGCGCCAGCTTCAGACTAGCGAGCACAGATACGCAGTATTTT	CASFRLASTDTQYF
TRBV5-8	NA	NA	TRBJ1-3	TGTGCCAGTGCAGGTTACGGAAACACCATATATTTT	CASAGYGNTIYF
TRBV7-8	NA	NA	TRBJ1-5	TGTGCCAGCAGCTTGAGGGTCCGTCAGCCCCAGCATTTT	CASSLRVRQPQHF
TRBV11-2	once	NA	TRBJ1-2	TGTGCCAGCACCTCCACGGGTTATGGCTACACCTTC	CASTSTGYGYTF
TRBV30	once	NA	TRBJ1-5	TGTGCCTGGAGGCCCCTCGGTGATCAGCCCCAGCATTTT	CAWRPLGDQPQHF
TRBV7-9	NA	NA	TRBJ2-2	TGTGCCAGCAGCTTTTTTTCGGGTGTTAGCGGTAACACCGGGGAGCTGTTTTTT	CASSFFSGVSGNTGELFF
TRBV7-9	NA	TRBD1	TRBJ1-4	TGTGCCAGCAGCTTTCCGGGACAGGGTTTTAATGAAAAACTGTTTTTT	CASSFPGQGFNEKLFF
TRBV5-1	once	NA	TRBJ2-1	TGCGCCAGCAGCTTGGGGTTGGTGTCTAAGCAGTTCTTC	CASSLGLVSKQFF
TRBV2	NA	TRBD1	TRBJ1-3	TGTGCCAGCAGTTTCGACAGGGGGTCTGTTGGAAACACCATATATTTT	CASSFDRGSVGNTIYF
TRBV30	NA	TRBD1	TRBJ1-1	TGTGCCTGGAGCGCCGGGACAGGGGTGAGAACTGAAGCTTTCTTT	CAWSAGTGVRTEAFF
TRBV5-5	NA	TRBD2	TRBJ2-1	TGTGCCAGCAGCTTTCCGGGAGGCCGGGGGAATGAGCAGTTCTTC	CASSFPGGRGNEQFF
TRBV7-8	once	NA	TRBJ1-3	TGTGCCAGCGGGGGGGACTTAGTGGCTGGAAACACCATATATTTT	CASGGDLVAGNTIYF